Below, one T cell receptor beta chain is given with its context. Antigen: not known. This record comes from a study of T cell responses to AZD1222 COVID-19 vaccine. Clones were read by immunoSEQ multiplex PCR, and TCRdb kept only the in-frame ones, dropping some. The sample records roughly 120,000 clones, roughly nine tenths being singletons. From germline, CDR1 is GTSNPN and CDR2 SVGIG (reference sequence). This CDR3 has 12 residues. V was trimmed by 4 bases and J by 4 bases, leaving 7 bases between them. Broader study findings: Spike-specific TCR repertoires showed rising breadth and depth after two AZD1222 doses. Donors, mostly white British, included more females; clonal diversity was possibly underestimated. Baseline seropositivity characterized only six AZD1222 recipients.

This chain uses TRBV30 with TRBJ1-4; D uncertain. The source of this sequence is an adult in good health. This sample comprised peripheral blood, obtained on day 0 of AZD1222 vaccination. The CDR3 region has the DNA TGTGCCTGGAAAAGGATTAATGAAAAACTGTTTTTT. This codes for CAWKRINEKLFF.